Listed here are 15 T cell receptor beta chains from one sample, sequenced in a study of cytomegalovirus exposure and HLA in healthy donors. In the PCR, 60 Vbeta and 13 Jbeta primers were used. Measured with immunoSEQ multiplex PCR; TCRdb has only the in-frame clones, and not every one. This table holds 100,000 or so clones, under 85% found once. Sequenced material: PBMCs. The receptor source for this set is a woman in her 40s in good health and CMV-seropositive.

The chain is built from TRBV5-4 and TRBJ2-7; 11 bases agree with TRBD2. This CDR3 has 14 amino acids. Germline CDR1 reads SGHNT; CDR2 reads YYREEE (reference sequence). Losses at the gene ends were 5 bases for V and 3 bases for J; bases not matched to a gene: 4. The CDR3 nucleotides read TGTGCCAGCAGACTGGGACTAGCGGACTACGAGCAGTACTTC. This gives the protein CASRLGLADYEQYF.

V and J are TRBV11-2 and TRBJ1-1; maybe TRBD1 (5 bases). There are 15 residues in the CDR3. Germline V gene data show CDR1 as SGHAT and CDR2 as FQNNGV. The V and J ends lost 3 bases and 5 bases respectively, with 16 bases between them. The CDR3 is CASSFGRARWTEAFF. The CDR3 region has the DNA TGTGCCAGCAGCTTTGGCAGGGCTAGATGGACTGAAGCTTTCTTT.

This rearrangement joins TRBV2 to TRBJ1-3; 7 positions match TRBD1. Trimming took 4 bases from V and 0 from J; bases not matched to a gene: 3. The CDR3 contains 15 residues. Germline V CDR1 and CDR2: SNHLY, FYNNEI. The CDR3: CASSARQGSGNTIYF. In DNA, the CDR3 is TGTGCCAGCAGTGCAAGACAGGGCTCTGGAAACACCATATATTTT. The full variable domain, with the rest looked up from reference TRBV2 and TRBJ1-3, is EPEVTQTPSHQVTQMGQEVILRCVPISNHLYFYWYRQILGQKVEFLVSFYNNEISEKSEIFDDQFSVERPDGSNFTLKIRSTKLEDSAMYFCASSARQGSGNTIYFGEGSWLTVV.

The chain uses TRBV5-6 and TRBJ2-5; D perhaps matches TRBD2 (5 bases). The CDR3 is 15 amino acids. Germline loops: CDR1 SGHDT, CDR2 YYEEEE. V was shortened by 2 bases and J by 5 bases, with 16 bases between the two germline ends. This CDR3 reads CASSFDLRGGETQYF. CDR3 coding DNA: TGTGCCAGCAGCTTCGATTTACGGGGTGGGGAGACCCAGTACTTC.

CDR3 DNA sequence: TGTGCCAGCAGTCCCCGCCGTGGGCTTATCGAGCAGTACTTC. This translates into CASSPRRGLIEQYF. The chain is built from TRBV28 and TRBJ2-7; the D is unclear. Per the germline V gene, CDR1 is MDHEN and CDR2 is SYDVKM. Trimming removed 5 bases from V and 6 bases from J, with 17 bases in between. The CDR3 extends over 14 amino acids.

This clone has just a few counts. The V gene is TRBV28, the J gene TRBJ1-4; 10 nucleotides align to TRBD1. J was trimmed by 5 bases and V by 8 bases; bases with no gene match: 5. The CDR3 loop spans 14 amino acids. In germline, CDR1 is MDHEN, CDR2 SYDVKM. The CDR3 DNA reads as TGTGCCAGCTCGGAGACAGGGGGCAATGAAAAACTGTTTTTT. Protein sequence: CASSETGGNEKLFF.

This clone showed up just once. The V gene is TRBV4-2, the J gene TRBJ1-1; 7 bases match TRBD1. Germline V gene data show CDR1 as LGHNA and CDR2 as YNFKEQ. J lost 9 bases, V lost 0 bases, and 10 bases had no gene match. The CDR3 sequence is 15 residues long. The CDR3 here is CASSQDYRDSRKAFF. CDR3 in DNA: TGTGCCAGCAGCCAAGATTATAGGGACAGCCGTAAAGCTTTCTTT.

The chain recombines TRBV27 with TRBJ2-7; 10 bases agree with TRBD2. Trimming took 3 bases from V and 3 from J; bases not matched to a gene: 2. The germline CDR1 and CDR2 sequences are MNHEY and SMNVEV (reference sequence). The length of the CDR3 is 14 residues. CDR3 region: CASSFLAGVYEQYF. The DNA of the CDR3 is TGTGCCAGCAGTTTCCTAGCGGGAGTCTACGAGCAGTACTTC.

A word on this clone: Within the sample, other DNA sequences also encode this same CDR3. The chain couples TRBV7-3 to TRBJ2-7, with D perhaps matching TRBD2 (7 bases). V gave up 5 bases and J gave up 2 bases, with 22 bases separating them. The germline V gene has CDR1 SGHTA and CDR2 FQGTGA. The CDR3 is 17 amino acids. CDR3 nucleotides: TGTGCCAGCAGCCGAGGCGGGGGACACGGGCAGCCCTACGAGCAGTACTTC. This translates into CASSRGGGHGQPYEQYF.

This clone has more than one count but fewer than ten. This chain uses TRBV11-2 with TRBJ1-5; no reliable D call. CDR3 length: 13 amino acids. Trimming removed 0 bases from V and 6 bases from J, with 6 bases in between. Germline values: CDR1 SGHAT, CDR2 FQNNGV. The CDR3 protein is CASSLDPRQPQHF. Written as DNA, the CDR3 is TGTGCCAGCAGCTTAGACCCCCGTCAGCCCCAGCATTTT.

The chain employs TRBV5-8 and TRBJ2-5; D call uncertain. The DNA end is a closer match to TRBJ2-7, so the J assignment may be wrong. CDR3 length equals 13 residues. Germline lookup yields CDR1 SGHTS and CDR2 YDEGEE. The CDR3 loop reads CASSLDGTYEQYF. The CDR3 DNA sequence: TGTGCCAGCAGCTTGGACGGTACCTACGAGCAGTACTTC.

In DNA form, the CDR3 reads TGTGCCAGCAGCCTGGACAGTCTAGAAGCTTTCTTT. It specifies CASSLDSLEAFF. This rearrangement joins TRBV5-8 to TRBJ1-1, with TRBD1 as a possible D gene (6 bases). Trimming stripped 4 bases from V and 8 bases from J, with 12 bases between. Germline CDR1 is SGHTS and CDR2 is YDEGEE. The CDR3 runs to 12 residues.

The chain recombines TRBV6-6 with TRBJ2-3, with 9 bases matching TRBD2. The junction had 5 bases not matched to a gene; V was cut back by 1 base and J by 3 bases. This CDR3 region has 16 residues. Germline CDR1 and CDR2: MNHNY and SVGAGI (reference sequence). The CDR3 sequence: CASSYFGGRGTDTQYF. The CDR3 region has the DNA TGTGCCAGCAGTTACTTTGGCGGGAGGGGGACAGATACGCAGTATTTT.

The CDR3 nucleotides are TGCGCCAGCAGCCAAGATTATTTTCGACAGGTAGTTGAAAAACTGTTTTTT. Its protein product is CASSQDYFRQVVEKLFF. V gene TRBV4-3 combines with J gene TRBJ1-4; possibly TRBD1 for D (6 bases). The CDR3 has 17 amino acids. Germline values: CDR1 LGHNA, CDR2 YSLEER. Trimming shortened V by 0 bases and J by 7 bases, and 18 bases separated the two germline ends.

The CDR3 DNA reads as TGTGCCAGCAGCTTCCCGGGACAGGGATATATGTCAACCGGGGAGCTGTTTTTT. Translating gives CASSFPGQGYMSTGELFF. The gene calls are TRBV7-9 and TRBJ2-2; 9 bases map to TRBD1. J lost 5 bases, V lost 3 bases, and 13 bases had no gene match. The CDR3 totals 18 residues. Germline CDR1 SEHNR, CDR2 FQNEAQ (reference sequence).